Following are 32 T cell receptor beta chains from one sample sequenced in a study of response to subunit inactivated influenza vaccine. Via MiXCR, TCRdb re-called the RT-PCR reads, giving one row per CDR3 protein. The sample contains some 500,000 distinct CDR3 sequences, 13% of which appear only once. Sequenced material: PBMCs from blood, taken roughly 48 days after vaccination. These receptors came from a man aged 50 to 59 who received an inactivated influenza vaccine.

The chain's CDR3 is CASSYSGTGGEADGYTF. In DNA form, the CDR3 reads TGTGCCAGCAGTTACTCCGGGACAGGGGGCGAAGCGGATGGCTACACCTTC. The chain couples TRBV6-2 or TRBV6-3 to TRBJ1-2; TRBD1 agrees at 12 bases. The V and J ends lost 0 bases and 6 bases, in that order; junction bases with no gene match: 8. The germline V gene has CDR1 MNHEY and CDR2 SVGEGT. This CDR3 spans 17 amino acids.

The table lists this clonotype with a few counts. This chain joins TRBV25-1 and TRBJ2-3; unclear D gene. V lost 4 bases and J lost 1, with 9 bases in between. Germline loops: CDR1 MGHDK, CDR2 SYGVNS. The CDR3 is 14 residues long. CDR3 DNA: TGTGCCAGCAGTGGTGGTACCGGCACAGATACGCAGTATTTT. Protein product: CASSGGTGTDTQYF. Supplemented by reference TRBV25-1 and TRBJ2-3, the full variable domain reads EADIYQTPRYLVIGTGKKITLECSQTMGHDKMYWYQQDPGMELHLIHYSYGVNSTEKGDLSSESTVSRIRTEHFPLTLESARPSHTSQYLCASSGGTGTDTQYFGPGTRLTVL.

The chain joins TRBV20-1 to TRBJ1-5; 7 positions agree with TRBD1. Germline trimming cut 1 base from V and 2 bases from J; bases unmatched to any gene: 5. The germline V gene has CDR1 DFQATT and CDR2 SNEGSKA (reference sequence). CDR3 length: 15 residues. CDR3 in DNA: TGCAGTGCTAGAGTCGACAGGGTGGGCAATCAGCCCCAGCATTTT. Translated, it gives CSARVDRVGNQPQHF.

The gene calls are TRBV27 and TRBJ2-1, with D uncertain. The CDR3 contains 12 residues. Germline V lookup: CDR1 MNHEY, CDR2 SMNVEV (reference sequence). Trimming removed 8 bases from V and 9 bases from J, with 14 bases in between. CDR3 bases: TGTGCCAGCTTTCGCCCTTACGGTGAGCAGTTCTTC. Its translation: CASFRPYGEQFF.

The V call is TRBV4-3, the J call TRBJ1-4; tentatively, D is TRBD1 (5 bases). The CDR3 covers 15 residues. V was cut by 3 bases and J by 10 bases, with 18 bases left in between. Germline values: CDR1 LGHNA, CDR2 YSLEER. In nucleotides, the CDR3 is TGCGCCAGCAGCCACACAGGAGCCGCTGAAGGAAAACTGTTTTTT. Translation: CASSHTGAAEGKLFF.

CDR3: CASSLAMGQGETQFF. Here the CDR3 DNA reads TGCGCCAGCAGCTTGGCCATGGGGCAGGGGGAGACCCAGTTCTTC. The rearrangement uses TRBV5-1 and TRBJ2-5; 7 bases fit TRBD1. The end of the DNA is better explained by TRBJ2-1, so the J call may be wrong. Germline V gene sequence: CDR1 SGHRS, CDR2 YFSETQ. This CDR3 region has 15 residues.

This clonotype has a count of ten or more. The V and J genes are TRBV11-2 and TRBJ2-1; the D call may be TRBD1 or TRBD2 (5 bases each). From germline, CDR1 is SGHAT and CDR2 FQNNGV. The CDR3 runs 15 residues. Between the trimmed V and J ends, which lost 5 bases and 3 bases, there was a span of 14 bases. The CDR3 DNA follows: TGTGCCAGCAGCCTGGGACCGGATAGCTACAATGAGCAGTTCTTC. Translation: CASSLGPDSYNEQFF.

This clonotype was seen more than once but under ten times. V usage is TRBV5-5 and J usage is TRBJ2-3, with 8 bases aligning to TRBD2. CDR1 and CDR2 from the germline V gene are SGHKS and YYEKEE (reference sequence). V gave up 7 bases and J gave up 4 bases; unmatched junction bases: 8. The length of the CDR3 is 14 residues. The CDR3 DNA sequence: TGTGCCAGCGCCTTACCCGGGGGGGCAGATACGCAGTATTTT. Its protein is CASALPGGADTQYF.

This clonotype was seen many times. V and J are TRBV10-2 and TRBJ1-1; D uncertain. The CDR3 loop spans 12 amino acids. Germline CDR1 is WSHSY and CDR2 is SAAADI. V dropped 8 bases and J dropped 2 bases, with 9 bases sitting between them. This chain's CDR3 is CASFRANTEAFF. The CDR3 nucleotides are TGCGCCAGCTTCCGGGCCAACACTGAAGCTTTCTTT.

This clonotype was counted many times. V and J are TRBV6-6 and TRBJ1-1; 8 bases align to TRBD1. The CDR3 extends over 13 amino acids. Germline lookup yields CDR1 MNHNY and CDR2 SVGAGI (reference sequence). J gave up 5 bases and V 5 bases, and 4 bases lay outside the gene matches. CDR3 in DNA: TGTGCCAGCAGTACCACAGGGGGTACTGAAGCTTTCTTT. Amino acid sequence: CASSTTGGTEAFF.

J is TRBJ2-5 and V is TRBV7-2; the D is unclear. From germline, CDR1 is SGHTA and CDR2 FQGNSA. The CDR3 runs 15 residues. V dropped 1 base and J dropped 3 bases, with 12 bases sitting between them. CDR3: CASSLVAGLKETQYF. The CDR3 bases are TGTGCCAGCAGCTTAGTAGCTGGGTTGAAAGAGACCCAGTACTTC.

This clonotype was detected a few times. The CDR3: CSVENTGKGEKLFF. In DNA form, the CDR3 reads TGCAGCGTTGAAAATACAGGGAAGGGTGAAAAACTGTTTTTT. The rearrangement joins TRBV29-1 to TRBJ1-4; D is perhaps TRBD1 (6 bases). The V and J ends lost 2 bases and 7 bases respectively, with 14 bases between them. The germline V gene encodes CDR1 SQVTM and CDR2 ANQGSEA. The CDR3 is 14 amino acids.

The chain is built from TRBV18 and TRBJ2-3; D remains unclear. Trimming shortened V by 3 bases and J by 2 bases, and 18 bases separated the two germline ends. This CDR3 contains 17 residues. The germline CDR1 and CDR2 sequences are KGHSH and LQKENI. The CDR3 spells CASSPIDVRHATDTQYF. Here the CDR3 DNA reads TGTGCCAGCTCACCGATCGACGTTCGGCACGCCACAGATACGCAGTATTTT. Supplemented by reference TRBV18 and TRBJ2-3, the full variable domain reads NAGVMQNPRHLVRRRGQEARLRCSPMKGHSHVYWYRQLPEEGLKFMVYLQKENIIDESGMPKERFSAEFPKEGPSILRIQQVVRGDSAAYFCASSPIDVRHATDTQYFGPGTRLTVL.

This clonotype was recorded at least ten times. The chain links TRBV6-1 to TRBJ2-7; no clear D gene. Germline assignment: CDR1 MNHNS and CDR2 SASEGT. There are 14 residues in the CDR3. V dropped 5 bases and J dropped 3 bases, with 14 bases sitting between them. In DNA form, the CDR3 reads TGTGCCAGCAGTCCCCTCTCGGACCGCTACGAGCAGTACTTC. The encoded protein is CASSPLSDRYEQYF.

This clonotype has only a few counts. The chain is built from TRBV15 and TRBJ2-2, with TRBD2 identical over 12 bases. The length of the CDR3 is 16 residues. The germline V gene has CDR1 LNHNV and CDR2 YYDKDF (reference sequence). V shed 2 bases, J shed 4 bases, and the junction held 2 bases outside the gene matches. CDR3 in amino acids: CATSRTGLAGTGELFF. The CDR3 nucleotides are TGTGCCACCAGCAGAACGGGACTAGCGGGCACCGGGGAGCTGTTTTTT.

The J gene is TRBJ2-7, the V gene TRBV5-4; the D call may be TRBD1 or TRBD2 (5 bases each). V was pared by 3 bases and J by 2 bases, with 9 bases between. There are 13 residues in the CDR3. Germline loops: CDR1 SGHNT, CDR2 YYREEE (reference sequence). CDR3 protein: CASSYRDAYEQYF. The CDR3, as DNA: TGTGCCAGCAGCTATCGGGACGCCTACGAGCAGTACTTC.

This clonotype was counted at least ten times. The V and J genes are TRBV24-1 and TRBJ1-5; TRBD1 is a possible D gene (6 bases). Trimming cost V 9 bases and J 4 bases, with 15 bases left between them. Looked up from germline, CDR1 is KGHDR and CDR2 is SFDVKD. This CDR3 contains 14 residues. The DNA of the CDR3 is TGTGCCACCCCAGGACAGCCACCTAATCAGCCCCAGCATTTT. Translation gives CATPGQPPNQPQHF.

The V gene is TRBV10-3, the J gene TRBJ2-5; TRBD2 is a possible D gene (5 bases). Deletions cut 2 bases from V and 4 bases from J, with 11 bases between. CDR1 is ENHRY, CDR2 SYGVKD, per germline. The CDR3 contains 14 residues. Written as DNA, the CDR3 is TGTGCCATCAGTGAGGAGGGCCCAAGAGAGACCCAGTACTTC. Protein: CAISEEGPRETQYF.

The sample holds a few counts of this clonotype. The chain uses TRBV7-7 and TRBJ2-1; the D call may be TRBD1 or TRBD2 (5 bases each). Germline V gene lookup returns CDR1 SSHAT and CDR2 FNYEAQ (reference sequence). V was pared by 5 bases and J by 5 bases, with 16 bases between. This CDR3 has 15 amino acids. The CDR3 is CASSPGPPDHNEQFF. DNA of the CDR3: TGTGCCAGCAGCCCGGGACCTCCCGATCACAATGAGCAGTTCTTC.

This clonotype has at least ten counts. The genes are TRBV19 and TRBJ1-5; D might be TRBD1 (5 bases). The CDR3 runs to 13 residues. The V end was cut by 4 bases, the J end by 7 bases, with 11 bases between. CDR1 and CDR2 (germline): LNHDA, SQIVND (reference sequence). The CDR3 loop reads CASSKTVWQPQHF. The CDR3, as DNA: TGTGCCAGTAGTAAGACAGTTTGGCAGCCCCAGCATTTT.

This clonotype was seen repeatedly, ten times or more. The chain carries TRBV7-9 and TRBJ1-1; D is ambiguous. Per the germline V gene, CDR1 is SEHNR and CDR2 is FQNEAQ (reference sequence). The CDR3 has 14 amino acids. V lost 5 bases and J 0 bases, leaving 10 bases between the germline ends. In DNA form, the CDR3 reads TGTGCCAGCAGCGAGGGAGTTATGAACACTGAAGCTTTCTTT. Its protein is CASSEGVMNTEAFF.

This CDR3 is CSARKGLAGVYGTDTQYF. The CDR3 region has the DNA TGCAGTGCTAGAAAGGGACTAGCGGGAGTCTATGGCACAGATACGCAGTATTTT. This chain uses TRBV20-1 with TRBJ2-3, with 14 bases fitting TRBD2. Germline values: CDR1 DFQATT, CDR2 SNEGSKA (reference sequence). The CDR3 runs 18 residues. V trimming: 2 bases; J trimming: 1 base; junction bases outside the gene matches: 8.

This clonotype was detected only a few times. The chain employs TRBV7-8 and TRBJ1-4, with D maybe TRBD1 (6 bases). In germline, CDR1 is SGHVS, CDR2 FQNEAQ. The length of the CDR3 is 14 residues. V was pared by 2 bases and J by 7 bases, with 11 bases between. CDR3 coding DNA: TGTGCCAGCAGCTTACGAGGAGGGGGTGAAAAACTGTTTTTT. It yields the protein CASSLRGGGEKLFF.

The rearrangement links TRBV7-8 to TRBJ2-3; TRBD2 agrees at 10 bases. The germline gives CDR1 SGHVS, CDR2 FQNEAQ. CDR3 length equals 15 residues. Trimming at V came to 5 bases and at J to 4 bases, leaving 6 bases not matched to a gene. The CDR3, as DNA: TGTGCCAGCAGCCCGAGCGGGAGGGGGGCAGATACGCAGTATTTT. Protein sequence: CASSPSGRGADTQYF.

A note on this clonotype: At one end the junction does not follow the germline gene, possibly because of a read error. The V gene is TRBV5-1, the J gene TRBJ2-3; no reliable D call. Germline V gene lookup returns CDR1 SGHRS and CDR2 YFSETQ. The CDR3 has 15 residues. DNA for the CDR3: TGCACCAGCAGCTTGGATGCTGTTGCGGAAGATACGCAGTATTTT. This gives the protein CTSSLDAVAEDTQYF. The full variable domain, with the rest looked up from reference TRBV5-1 and TRBJ2-3, is KAGVTQTPRYLIKTRGQQVTLSCSPISGHRSVSWYQQTPGQGLQFLFEYFSETQRNKGNFPGRFSGRQFSNSRSEMNVSTLELGDSALYLCTSSLDAVAEDTQYFGPGTRLTVL.

The J gene is TRBJ2-2, the V gene TRBV7-2, with TRBD2 identical over 8 bases. Germline CDR1 SGHTA, CDR2 FQGNSA. The CDR3 length is 15 residues. The ends lost 4 bases at V and 3 bases at J; junction bases unmatched: 4. The CDR3 loop is CASSYPGLDTGELFF. The DNA of the CDR3 is TGTGCCAGCAGCTACCCGGGACTAGACACCGGGGAGCTGTTTTTT.

This clonotype was recorded at least ten times. The chain carries TRBV29-1 and TRBJ2-3, with 12 positions matching TRBD2. V gave up 6 bases and J gave up 6 bases; unmatched junction bases: 10. This CDR3 is 15 amino acids long. Germline CDR1 and CDR2: SQVTM and ANQGSEA. CDR3 nucleotides: TGCAGCGTGGGAACTAGCGGGGGGCCCCTGGATACGCAGTATTTT. Its translation is CSVGTSGGPLDTQYF.

This clonotype came up a few times. V is TRBV12-3 or TRBV12-4 and J is TRBJ2-1; 15 bases are shared with TRBD2. The CDR3 is 16 residues long. J was trimmed by 10 bases and V by 6 bases; bases with no gene match: 10. The CDR3 sequence is CASRPGTSGRSGEQFF. The CDR3 region has the DNA TGTGCCAGCAGACCGGGGACTAGCGGGAGGAGTGGGGAGCAGTTCTTC.

The sample holds a few counts of this clonotype. The genes are TRBV5-1 and TRBJ1-1; the match to TRBD1 covers 9 bases. This CDR3 is 16 amino acids long. V shed 3 bases and J 5 bases; nucleotides not matched to a gene: 11. CDR1 is SGHRS, CDR2 YFSETQ, per germline. The CDR3 here is CASSSTRGQGGTEAFF. The CDR3 DNA is TGCGCCAGCAGCTCCACGCGGGGACAGGGAGGTACTGAAGCTTTCTTT.

The chain is built from TRBV20-1 and TRBJ1-5; D may be TRBD1 (6 bases). V lost 2 bases and J lost 6, with 17 bases in between. Germline values: CDR1 DFQATT, CDR2 SNEGSKA (reference sequence). The CDR3 totals 15 residues. CDR3 nucleotides: TGCAGTGCTAGACTCTACAGGGTGAAGGGTCAGCCCCAGCATTTT. Protein sequence: CSARLYRVKGQPQHF.

The chain recombines TRBV20-1 with TRBJ2-1, with D tentatively TRBD2 (7 bases). V was shortened by 4 bases and J by 2 bases, with 18 bases between the two germline ends. The CDR3 is 16 amino acids. CDR1 is DFQATT, CDR2 SNEGSKA, per germline (reference sequence). The CDR3 nucleotides are TGCAGTGCTACAACCCCGGGGGGCCGCCCCTACAATGAGCAGTTCTTC. Protein sequence: CSATTPGGRPYNEQFF.

This clonotype has a handful of counts. The chain has TRBV12-3 or TRBV12-4 and TRBJ1-2, with a possible D match to TRBD1 (5 bases). CDR3 length equals 13 residues. V lost 5 bases and J lost 2, with 9 bases in between. DNA of the CDR3: TGTGCCAGCAGTGCAGGGAGGAACTATGGCTACACCTTC. This encodes CASSAGRNYGYTF.